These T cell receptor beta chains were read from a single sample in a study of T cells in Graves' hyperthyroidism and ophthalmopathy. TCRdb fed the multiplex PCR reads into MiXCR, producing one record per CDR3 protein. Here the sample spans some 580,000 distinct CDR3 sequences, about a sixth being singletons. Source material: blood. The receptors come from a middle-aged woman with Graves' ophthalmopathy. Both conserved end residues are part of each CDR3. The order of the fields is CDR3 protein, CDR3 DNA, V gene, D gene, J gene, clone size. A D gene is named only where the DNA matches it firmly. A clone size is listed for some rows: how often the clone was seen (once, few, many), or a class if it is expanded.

CDR3: CASKGQNSNQPQHF; DNA: TGTGCCAGCAAAGGACAGAATAGCAATCAGCCCCAGCATTTT; V: TRBV3-1; D: NA; J: TRBJ1-5; size: NA
CDR3: CASTTTGGFEAFF; DNA: TGTGCCAGCACCACTACAGGGGGCTTTGAAGCTTTCTTT; V: TRBV28; D: TRBD1; J: TRBJ1-1; size: many
CDR3: CASSFAYNEQFF; DNA: TGTGCCAGCAGCTTCGCGTACAATGAGCAGTTCTTC; V: TRBV11-2; D: NA; J: TRBJ2-1; size: many
CDR3: CASSPSRTGGEKLFF; DNA: TGTGCCAGCAGTCCCTCTAGGACAGGAGGAGAAAAACTGTTTTTT; V: TRBV27; D: TRBD1; J: TRBJ1-4; size: NA
CDR3: CASSPNQAGGTEETQYF; DNA: TGTGCCAGCTCACCAAACCAAGCGGGGGGAACTGAAGAGACCCAGTACTTC; V: TRBV18; D: TRBD2; J: TRBJ2-5; size: NA
CDR3: CASRGGGLAGGPSTDTQYF; DNA: TGTGCCAGCAGAGGGGGGGGACTAGCGGGGGGGCCGAGCACAGATACGCAGTATTTT; V: TRBV2; D: TRBD2; J: TRBJ2-3; size: NA
CDR3: CAIRERDIEKLFF; DNA: TGTGCCATCAGAGAAAGGGATATTGAAAAACTGTTTTTT; V: TRBV10-3; D: NA; J: TRBJ1-4; size: few
CDR3: CASTPYGGRSSEQYF; DNA: TGTGCCAGCACCCCATACGGCGGGAGAAGTAGCGAGCAGTACTTC; V: TRBV27; D: TRBD2; J: TRBJ2-7; size: many
CDR3: CASSLSGQGVLYEQYF; DNA: TGTGCCAGCAGTTTATCGGGACAGGGGGTTTTGTACGAGCAGTACTTC; V: TRBV12-3/TRBV12-4; D: TRBD1; J: TRBJ2-7; size: many
CDR3: CASSLYSGTSGIDTQYF; DNA: TGTGCCAGCAGTTTATACTCCGGGACTAGCGGCATAGATACGCAGTATTTT; V: TRBV27; D: TRBD2; J: TRBJ2-3; size: many
CDR3: CASSSSQTGRTGELFF; DNA: TGTGCCAGCAGCTCGTCCCAGACAGGGAGGACCGGGGAGCTGTTTTTT; V: TRBV11-2; D: NA; J: TRBJ2-2; size: many
CDR3: CASSLLGGDQPQHF; DNA: TGTGCCAGCAGTTTACTGGGAGGGGATCAGCCCCAGCATTTT; V: TRBV28; D: NA; J: TRBJ1-5; size: many
CDR3: CASSLTPGTVGEQFF; DNA: TGTGCCAGCAGCTTAACGCCCGGCACGGTCGGAGAGCAGTTCTTC; V: TRBV7-3; D: NA; J: TRBJ2-1; size: many
CDR3: CASSSRQPSYEQYF; DNA: TGTGCCAGCAGCTCCCGACAGCCCTCCTACGAGCAGTACTTC; V: TRBV28; D: NA; J: TRBJ2-7; size: many
CDR3: CASRLSRGLGSYNEQFF; DNA: TGTGCCAGCAGGCTTAGTAGGGGACTAGGCTCCTACAATGAGCAGTTCTTC; V: TRBV11-2; D: TRBD2; J: TRBJ2-1; size: NA
CDR3: CASSPVLGSYNEQFF; DNA: TGCGCCAGCAGCCCCGTTTTGGGCTCCTACAATGAGCAGTTCTTC; V: TRBV10-1; D: NA; J: TRBJ2-1; size: NA
CDR3: CATSTGLALTRFF; DNA: TGTGCCACCAGCACGGGACTAGCGTTAACGCGGTTCTTC; V: TRBV15; D: TRBD2; J: TRBJ2-1; size: NA
CDR3: CSAPWGETQYF; DNA: TGCAGTGCCCCCTGGGGAGAGACCCAGTACTTC; V: TRBV20-1; D: NA; J: TRBJ2-5; size: many
CDR3: CASSLSSGSSYEQYF; DNA: TGTGCCAGCAGCCTATCTAGCGGGAGCTCCTACGAGCAGTACTTC; V: TRBV11-2; D: TRBD2; J: TRBJ2-7; size: many
CDR3: CASSPSGQNTEAFF; DNA: TGTGCCAGCAGTCCCTCGGGGCAAAACACTGAAGCTTTCTTT; V: TRBV12-3/TRBV12-4; D: NA; J: TRBJ1-1; size: many
CDR3: CASSYGLAGFDEQFF; DNA: TGTGCCAGCAGTTACGGGCTAGCGGGATTCGACGAGCAGTTCTTC; V: TRBV6-6; D: TRBD2; J: TRBJ2-1; size: NA
CDR3: CASEIKGSYTQYF; DNA: TGTGCCAGTGAAATCAAAGGCTCTTATACGCAGTATTTT; V: TRBV3-1; D: NA; J: TRBJ2-3; size: many
CDR3: CSAREDREAQPQHF; DNA: TGCAGTGCTAGAGAGGATAGGGAGGCTCAGCCCCAGCATTTT; V: TRBV20-1; D: NA; J: TRBJ1-5; size: NA
CDR3: CASTGQGAGEQFF; DNA: TGTGCCAGTACCGGACAGGGGGCGGGTGAGCAGTTCTTC; V: TRBV19; D: TRBD1; J: TRBJ2-1; size: NA
CDR3: CSARSHGGGYEQYF; DNA: TGCAGTGCTAGATCCCACGGCGGGGGATACGAGCAGTACTTC; V: TRBV20-1; D: TRBD2; J: TRBJ2-7; size: once
CDR3: CASSRQRDSPLHF; DNA: TGTGCCAGCAGCCGTCAAAGGGATTCACCCCTCCACTTT; V: TRBV7-3; D: NA; J: TRBJ1-6; size: NA
CDR3: CASSPQGPGRSNQPQHF; DNA: TGTGCCAGCAGTCCCCAGGGTCCGGGCCGGAGCAATCAGCCCCAGCATTTT; V: TRBV28; D: NA; J: TRBJ1-5; size: many
CDR3: CASRSGTEWNEQYF; DNA: TGCGCCAGCAGAAGCGGGACAGAATGGAATGAGCAGTACTTC; V: TRBV5-1; D: NA; J: TRBJ2-7; size: NA
CDR3: CSVEWEGTDTQYF; DNA: TGCAGCGTTGAATGGGAGGGAACAGATACGCAGTATTTT; V: TRBV29-1; D: TRBD2; J: TRBJ2-3; size: NA
CDR3: CASSSGQVEEQYF; DNA: TGTGCCAGCTCATCAGGACAGGTGGAGGAGCAGTACTTC; V: TRBV18; D: TRBD1; J: TRBJ2-7; size: many
CDR3: CASSDGRLHADTQYF; DNA: TGTGCCAGCAGTGACGGCCGTCTACATGCAGATACGCAGTATTTT; V: TRBV6-1; D: NA; J: TRBJ2-3; size: many
CDR3: CASSPGRYNEQFF; DNA: TGTGCCAGCAGCCCCGGACGATACAATGAGCAGTTCTTC; V: TRBV11-2; D: NA; J: TRBJ2-1; size: many
CDR3: CASSYPRTDTQYF; DNA: TGTGCCAGCAGCTATCCCCGCACAGATACGCAGTATTTT; V: TRBV2; D: NA; J: TRBJ2-3; size: many
CDR3: CASSLAKDQPQHF; DNA: TGTGCCAGCAGTTTAGCGAAAGATCAGCCCCAGCATTTT; V: TRBV28; D: NA; J: TRBJ1-5; size: few
CDR3: CASSYRVGQPQHF; DNA: TGTGCCAGCAGCTACAGGGTCGGGCAGCCCCAGCATTTT; V: TRBV11-2; D: NA; J: TRBJ1-5; size: many
CDR3: CASSRIRGPWTSGSSYNEQFF; DNA: TGTGCCAGCAGCCGCATCCGGGGGCCGTGGACTAGCGGTAGCTCCTACAATGAGCAGTTCTTC; V: TRBV5-5; D: TRBD2; J: TRBJ2-1; size: NA
CDR3: CASSFARDTEAFF; DNA: TGTGCCAGCAGCTTTGCCAGGGACACTGAAGCTTTCTTT; V: TRBV11-2; D: NA; J: TRBJ1-1; size: many
CDR3: CSARDRASSYEQYF; DNA: TGCAGTGCAAGGGACAGGGCGAGCTCCTACGAGCAGTACTTC; V: TRBV20-1; D: TRBD1; J: TRBJ2-7; size: many
CDR3: CSARDPGQGGADTQYF; DNA: TGCAGTGCTAGAGATCCGGGACAGGGCGGCGCAGATACGCAGTATTTT; V: TRBV20-1; D: TRBD1; J: TRBJ2-3; size: many
CDR3: CAILAGAQETQYF; DNA: TGTGCCATCTTAGCGGGAGCACAAGAGACCCAGTACTTC; V: TRBV28; D: TRBD2; J: TRBJ2-5; size: many
CDR3: CASSPGDGQRMNTEAFF; DNA: TGTGCCAGCAGTCCGGGGGATGGGCAAAGAATGAACACTGAAGCTTTCTTT; V: TRBV28; D: NA; J: TRBJ1-1; size: many
CDR3: CASSPQTGENTEAFF; DNA: TGTGCCAGCTCACCACAGACAGGGGAGAACACTGAAGCTTTCTTT; V: TRBV18; D: TRBD1; J: TRBJ1-1; size: many
CDR3: CASTPARASGTSYEQFF; DNA: TGTGCCAGCACCCCCGCCCGGGCTAGCGGGACCTCCTATGAGCAGTTCTTC; V: TRBV11-2; D: TRBD2; J: TRBJ2-1; size: many
CDR3: CASSDGGNEAFF; DNA: TGTGCCAGTAGTGATGGGGGGAATGAAGCTTTCTTT; V: TRBV19; D: NA; J: TRBJ1-1; size: few
CDR3: CASSILGRGRGYSNQPQHF; DNA: TGTGCCAGTAGTATCTTGGGCAGGGGAAGGGGATATAGCAATCAGCCCCAGCATTTT; V: TRBV19; D: NA; J: TRBJ1-5; size: NA
CDR3: CASSLSGESTDTQYF; DNA: TGCGCCAGCAGCTTGTCGGGGGAAAGCACAGATACGCAGTATTTT; V: TRBV5-1; D: NA; J: TRBJ2-3; size: many
CDR3: CASSPAGLAYYEQYF; DNA: TGTGCCAGCTCACCGGCGGGACTAGCCTACTACGAGCAGTACTTC; V: TRBV18; D: TRBD2; J: TRBJ2-7; size: NA
CDR3: CASSPWAANTEAFF; DNA: TGTGCCAGCAGCCCTTGGGCCGCGAACACTGAAGCTTTCTTT; V: TRBV7-9; D: NA; J: TRBJ1-1; size: many
CDR3: CASSLGASGDQETQYF; DNA: TGCGCCAGCAGCTTGGGGGCTAGCGGAGACCAAGAGACCCAGTACTTC; V: TRBV5-1; D: TRBD2; J: TRBJ2-5; size: few
CDR3: CAIAFEENTEAFF; DNA: TGTGCCATTGCGTTCGAAGAGAACACTGAAGCTTTCTTT; V: TRBV10-3; D: NA; J: TRBJ1-1; size: few
CDR3: CASIGSSLGANVLTF; DNA: TGTGCCAGCATCGGGTCCTCTTTGGGGGCCAACGTCCTGACTTTC; V: TRBV2; D: NA; J: TRBJ2-6; size: many
CDR3: CASSQHRTAVLGSYGYTF; DNA: TGTGCCAGCAGCCAACATAGGACGGCTGTGTTGGGGTCCTATGGCTACACCTTC; V: TRBV4-2; D: NA; J: TRBJ1-2; size: NA
CDR3: CASSAQRTIYTDTQYF; DNA: TGTGCCAGCAGTGCGCAAAGGACAATATACACAGATACGCAGTATTTT; V: TRBV25-1; D: NA; J: TRBJ2-3; size: many